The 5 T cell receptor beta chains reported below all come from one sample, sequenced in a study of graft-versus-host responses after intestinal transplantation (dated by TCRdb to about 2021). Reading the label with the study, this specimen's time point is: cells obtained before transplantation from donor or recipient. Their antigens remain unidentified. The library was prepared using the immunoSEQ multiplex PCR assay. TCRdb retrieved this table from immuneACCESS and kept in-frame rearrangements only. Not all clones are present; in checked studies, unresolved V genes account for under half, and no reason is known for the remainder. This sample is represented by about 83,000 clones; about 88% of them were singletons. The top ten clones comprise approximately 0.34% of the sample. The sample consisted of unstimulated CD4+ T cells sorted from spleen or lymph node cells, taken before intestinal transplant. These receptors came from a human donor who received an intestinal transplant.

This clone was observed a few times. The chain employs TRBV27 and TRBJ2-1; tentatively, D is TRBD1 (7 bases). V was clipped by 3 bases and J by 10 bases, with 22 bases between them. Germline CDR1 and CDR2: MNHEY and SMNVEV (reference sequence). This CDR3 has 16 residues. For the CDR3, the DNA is TGTGCCAGCAGTTTCCGTCTACTAGCAGGGGGTCGGGAGCAGTTCTTC. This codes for CASSFRLLAGGREQFF.

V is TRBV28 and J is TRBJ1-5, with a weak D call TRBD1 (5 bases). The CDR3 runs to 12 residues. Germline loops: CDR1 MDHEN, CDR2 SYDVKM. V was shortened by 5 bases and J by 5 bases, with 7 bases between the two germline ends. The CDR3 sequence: CASSPGYQPQHF. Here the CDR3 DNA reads TGTGCCAGCAGTCCAGGGTATCAGCCCCAGCATTTT.

For the CDR3, the DNA is TGTGCCAGCAGCAAAGGGGGGAACAGGGAATGCGGCAATCAGCCCCAGCATTTT. As protein: CASSKGGNRECGNQPQHF. V gene TRBV21-1 combines with J gene TRBJ1-5; the D call in the table, TRBD1, was not verified against the DNA. TRBV21-1 corresponds to a pseudogene. The CDR3 spans 18 residues.

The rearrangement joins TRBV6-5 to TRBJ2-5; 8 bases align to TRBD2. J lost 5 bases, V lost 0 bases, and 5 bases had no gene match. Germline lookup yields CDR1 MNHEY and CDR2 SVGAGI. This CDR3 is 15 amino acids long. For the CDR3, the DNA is TGTGCCAGCAGTTACTCCGGGGGGGCCAGGGAGACCCAGTACTTC. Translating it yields CASSYSGGARETQYF.

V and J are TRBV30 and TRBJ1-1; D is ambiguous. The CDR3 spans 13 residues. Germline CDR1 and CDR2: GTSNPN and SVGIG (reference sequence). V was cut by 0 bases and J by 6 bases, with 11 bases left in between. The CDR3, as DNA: TGTGCCTGGAGTGTTAGTTTGGTCGCTGAAGCTTTCTTT. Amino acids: CAWSVSLVAEAFF.